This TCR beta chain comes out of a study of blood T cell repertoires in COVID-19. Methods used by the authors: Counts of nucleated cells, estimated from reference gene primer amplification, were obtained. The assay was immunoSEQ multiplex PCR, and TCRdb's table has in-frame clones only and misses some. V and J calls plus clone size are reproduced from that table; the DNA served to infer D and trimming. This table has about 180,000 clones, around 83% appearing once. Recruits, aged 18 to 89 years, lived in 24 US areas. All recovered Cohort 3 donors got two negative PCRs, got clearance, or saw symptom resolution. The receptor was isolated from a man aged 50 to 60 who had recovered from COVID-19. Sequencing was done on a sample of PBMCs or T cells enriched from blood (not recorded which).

CDR3 nucleotides: TGTGCCAGCAGTTTAGACAGGACCAACACCGGGGAGCTGTTTTTT. Encoded protein: CASSLDRTNTGELFF. The J gene is TRBJ2-2, the V gene TRBV28, with D possibly being TRBD1 (6 bases). Germline V gene sequence: CDR1 MDHEN, CDR2 SYDVKM. Trimming took 2 bases from V and 2 from J, leaving 9 bases between them. The CDR3 sequence is 15 residues long.